This TCR beta chain derives from a study of blood T cell repertoires in COVID-19. Overall study context: There were acute and convalescent COVID-19 samples, and they came from the United States, Italy and Spain. From T cells, B-cell-depleted T cells, or PBMCs came the material, which was cDNA or gDNA.

How the authors handled the data: By means of reference gene primer amplification, nucleated cell counts were estimated. Sequencing was performed with immunoSEQ multiplex PCR; in TCRdb, only in-frame clones are kept and a portion is missing. V and J calls and clone size are as listed in that table; D and trimming were resolved from the DNA. This table holds over 70,000 clones, over 75% found once. The V end lost 4 bases, the J end lost 2 bases, and 5 bases lay between the germline ends. Germline V gene data show CDR1 as DFQATT and CDR2 as SNEGSKA (reference sequence). CDR3 length: 11 amino acids. V is TRBV20-1 and J is TRBJ1-2, with unresolved D. The sample consisted of peripheral blood. The sequence was collected from a man aged 65 to 85 with acute or convalescent COVID-19. CDR3 loop: CSATGNYGYTF. CDR3 bases: TGCAGTGCTACGGGAAACTATGGCTACACCTTC.